This entry lists 14 T cell receptor beta chains sequenced from one sample in a study of molecular identifiers for immune sequencing clone quantification. TCRdb ran MiXCR on the PCR reads and lists one entry per CDR3 protein. The sample lists about 640,000 distinct CDR3 sequences; 15% to 20% were seen once. Sequenced input: naive CD8+ T cells from blood, with Jurkat cell RNA spiked in. Sample subset: FACS-sorted CD8+CD4-CCR7+CD45RA+ naive T cells. The receptors originated from a human donor in good health. Some libraries in this study had Jurkat cell RNA spiked in.

This clonotype was observed once. This may come from a read error, since a much larger clone is one base off. No conserved phenylalanine or tryptophan ends this CDR3, so it is likely a read error. The rearrangement uses TRBV7-9 and TRBJ1-2, with 8 bases lining up with TRBD1. After removal of 5 bases from V and 4 bases from J, the junction contained 6 bases not matched to a gene. Germline lookup yields CDR1 SEHNR and CDR2 FQNEAQ (reference sequence). This CDR3 comprises 14 residues. CDR3 nucleotide sequence: TGTGCCAGCAGCCCGACAGGGGCGGGCTATGGCTACACCCTC. The encoded protein is CASSPTGAGYGYTL.

This clonotype was counted ten times or more. The chain couples TRBV7-6 to TRBJ2-1, with 8 bases aligning to TRBD2. Germline V gene data show CDR1 as SGHVS and CDR2 as FNYEAQ. Trimming removed 4 bases from V and 7 bases from J; junction bases left unmatched: 12. This CDR3 has 16 residues. The CDR3 DNA follows: TGTGCCAGCAGCTCACTAGCGGTCCCCGTCGGAAATGAGCAGTTCTTC. It yields the protein CASSSLAVPVGNEQFF.

This clonotype was observed at least ten times. The chain uses TRBV9 and TRBJ2-3; D may be TRBD1 (6 bases). The germline CDR1 and CDR2 sequences are SGDLS and YYNGEE. Between the trimmed V and J ends, which lost 2 bases and 0 bases, there was a span of 16 bases. CDR3 length: 17 amino acids. CDR3 residues: CASSVYGTTHSTDTQYF. Here the CDR3 DNA reads TGTGCCAGCAGCGTCTACGGGACAACCCATAGCACAGATACGCAGTATTTT.

This clonotype was picked up many times. The chain joins TRBV7-9 to TRBJ2-7; D unresolved. Per the germline V gene, CDR1 is SEHNR and CDR2 is FQNEAQ (reference sequence). The CDR3 has 12 amino acids. The V end lost 3 bases, the J end lost 2 bases, and 5 bases lay between the germline ends. The chain's CDR3 is CASSLEAYEQYF. CDR3 coding DNA: TGTGCCAGCAGCTTGGAAGCCTACGAGCAGTACTTC.

This clonotype appeared many times. The rearrangement uses TRBV4-3 and TRBJ2-7; D may be TRBD1 (6 bases). The CDR3 runs 15 residues. CDR1 is LGHNA, CDR2 YSLEER, per germline. V was trimmed by 0 bases and J by 6 bases, leaving 15 bases between them. The CDR3 nucleotides are TGCGCCAGCAGCCAAGATCGGAACAGGGCGGGCGAGCAGTACTTC. Translation gives CASSQDRNRAGEQYF.

This clonotype was detected ten times or more. The V call is TRBV3-1, the J call TRBJ1-2; D call uncertain. Trimming stripped 0 bases from V and 0 bases from J, with 11 bases between. CDR1 and CDR2 (germline): LGHDT, YNNKEL (reference sequence). The CDR3 is 16 amino acids. The CDR3, as DNA: TGTGCCAGCAGCCAAGATAGAGTACAGCCTAACTATGGCTACACCTTC. This sequence encodes CASSQDRVQPNYGYTF. Full variable domain (missing parts from reference TRBV3-1 and TRBJ1-2): DTAVSQTPKYLVTQMGNDKSIKCEQNLGHDTMYWYKQDSKKFLKIMFSYNNKELIINETVPNRFSPKSPDKAHLNLHINSLELGDSAVYFCASSQDRVQPNYGYTFGSGTRLTVV.

This sequence joins TRBV6-5 and TRBJ2-2; D may be TRBD1 (5 bases). The CDR3 contains 15 residues. Between the trimmed V and J ends, which lost 5 bases and 0 bases, there was a span of 10 bases. CDR1 MNHEY and CDR2 SVGAGI come from the germline V gene. The CDR3 loop is CASSRDSANTGELFF. CDR3 coding DNA: TGTGCCAGCAGTCGCGACAGCGCGAACACCGGGGAGCTGTTTTTT.

This clonotype occurred many times. The chain couples TRBV20-1 to TRBJ2-3, with 14 bases that match TRBD2. The CDR3 runs 17 residues. Germline CDR1 is DFQATT and CDR2 is SNEGSKA (reference sequence). V dropped 1 base and J dropped 3; count of bases not matched to a gene: 6. The CDR3, as DNA: TGCAGTGCTAGAGGAGGGACTAGCGGGAGTGGTACAGATACGCAGTATTTT. Its protein product is CSARGGTSGSGTDTQYF.

A few counts support this clonotype. J is TRBJ1-4 and V is TRBV3-1, with 9 nucleotides matching TRBD1. The CDR3 has 15 residues. The ends lost 6 bases at V and 3 bases at J; junction bases unmatched: 5. The germline CDR1 and CDR2 sequences are LGHDT and YNNKEL (reference sequence). CDR3 in amino acids: CASRGQGVPNEKLFF. As DNA, the CDR3 is TGTGCCAGCAGGGGACAGGGAGTACCTAATGAAAAACTGTTTTTT.

The DNA of the CDR3 is TGTGCCAGCAGACTTGGGACTAGCGGATCATACGAGCAGTACTTC. Protein sequence: CASRLGTSGSYEQYF. The rearrangement links TRBV28 to TRBJ2-7; 11 positions agree with TRBD2. Germline V CDR1 and CDR2: MDHEN, SYDVKM. Trimming cost V 6 bases and J 4 bases; bases outside gene matches: 8. This CDR3 is 15 amino acids long.

This clonotype showed up many times. This chain connects TRBV20-1 to TRBJ2-3; D remains unclear. Germline CDR1 is DFQATT and CDR2 is SNEGSKA (reference sequence). This CDR3 is 12 amino acids long. V lost 1 base and J 2 bases, leaving 4 bases between the germline ends. The CDR3 region is CSARGVTDTQYF. In DNA, the CDR3 is TGCAGTGCTAGAGGGGTCACAGATACGCAGTATTTT.

Remarks on this clonotype: The junction does not match germline at one end; this may be a read error. The J gene is TRBJ2-3, the V gene TRBV6-2 or TRBV6-3; either TRBD1 or TRBD2 may fit D (5 bases each). The V gene's germline CDR1 is MNHEY and CDR2 SVGEGT. The CDR3 totals 15 residues. The CDR3: CASSSSGTLVDTQYF. The CDR3 nucleotides read TGTGCCAGCAGTTCGTCGGGGACCCTTGTAGATACGCAGTACTTT.

This clonotype appeared many times. The V call is TRBV6-1, the J call TRBJ1-6, with D unresolved. The CDR3 has 15 residues. The V end lost 1 base, the J end lost 3 bases, and 7 bases lay between the germline ends. Germline loops: CDR1 MNHNS, CDR2 SASEGT. CDR3 sequence reads: CASSEDELYNSPLHF. CDR3 coding DNA: TGTGCCAGCAGTGAAGATGAGCTCTATAATTCACCCCTCCACTTT.

There are a few counts of this clonotype. This chain joins TRBV19 and TRBJ2-7; D may be TRBD2 (6 bases). This CDR3 contains 16 residues. V lost 3 bases and J 0 bases, leaving 15 bases between the germline ends. Germline CDR1 is LNHDA and CDR2 is SQIVND (reference sequence). The CDR3 nucleotides are TGTGCCAGTAGTATGGGACTCAGGTCTAGCTCCTACGAGCAGTACTTC. As protein: CASSMGLRSSSYEQYF.